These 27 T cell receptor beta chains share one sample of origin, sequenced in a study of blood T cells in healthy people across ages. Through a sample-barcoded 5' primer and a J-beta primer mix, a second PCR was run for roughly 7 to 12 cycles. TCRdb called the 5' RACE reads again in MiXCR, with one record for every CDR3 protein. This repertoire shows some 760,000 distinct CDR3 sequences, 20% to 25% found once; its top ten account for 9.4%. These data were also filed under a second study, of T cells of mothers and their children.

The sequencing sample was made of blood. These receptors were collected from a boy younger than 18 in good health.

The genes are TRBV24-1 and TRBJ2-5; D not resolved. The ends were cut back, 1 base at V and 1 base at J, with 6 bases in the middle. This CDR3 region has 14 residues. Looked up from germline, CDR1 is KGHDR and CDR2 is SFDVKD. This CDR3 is CATSDLTAQETQYF. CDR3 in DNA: TGTGCCACCAGTGATTTAACAGCCCAAGAGACCCAGTACTTC.

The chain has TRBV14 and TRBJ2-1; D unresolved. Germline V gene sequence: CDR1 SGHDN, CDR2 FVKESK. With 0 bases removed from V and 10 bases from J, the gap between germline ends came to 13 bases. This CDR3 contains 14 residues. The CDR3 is CASSQENRLREQFF. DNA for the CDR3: TGTGCCAGCAGCCAAGAGAACAGACTCCGGGAGCAGTTCTTC.

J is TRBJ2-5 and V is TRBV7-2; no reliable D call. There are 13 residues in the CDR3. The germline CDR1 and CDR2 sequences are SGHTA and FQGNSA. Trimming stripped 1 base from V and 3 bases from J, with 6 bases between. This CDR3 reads CASSLDGKETQYF. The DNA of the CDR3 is TGTGCCAGCAGCTTAGACGGCAAAGAGACCCAGTACTTC.

The CDR3 bases are TGTGCCAGCAGCTTAGCCAGTCAGGGGACGGAAGCTTTCTTT. As protein: CASSLASQGTEAFF. This chain joins TRBV7-9 and TRBJ1-1, with a weak D call TRBD1 (6 bases). Germline V gene sequence: CDR1 SEHNR, CDR2 FQNEAQ (reference sequence). This CDR3 is 14 amino acids long. The V and J ends lost 0 bases and 8 bases respectively, with 13 bases between them.

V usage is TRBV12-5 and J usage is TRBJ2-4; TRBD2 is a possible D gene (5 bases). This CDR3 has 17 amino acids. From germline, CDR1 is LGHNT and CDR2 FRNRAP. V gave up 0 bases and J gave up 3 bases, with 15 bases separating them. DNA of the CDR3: TGTGCTAGTGGTTTGGTACTGAGCGGCGGCAACAAAAACATTCAGTACTTC. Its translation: CASGLVLSGGNKNIQYF.

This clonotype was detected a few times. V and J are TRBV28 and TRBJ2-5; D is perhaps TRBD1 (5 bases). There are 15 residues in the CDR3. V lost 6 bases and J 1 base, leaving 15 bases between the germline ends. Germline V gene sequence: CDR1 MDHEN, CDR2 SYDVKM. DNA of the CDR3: TGTGCCAGCAGGTTTGACCAGGGCTTCCAAGAGACCCAGTACTTC. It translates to CASRFDQGFQETQYF.

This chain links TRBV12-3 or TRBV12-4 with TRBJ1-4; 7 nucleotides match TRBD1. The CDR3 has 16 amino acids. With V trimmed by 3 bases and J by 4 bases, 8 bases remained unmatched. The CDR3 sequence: CASSFPTGTVNEKLFF. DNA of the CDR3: TGTGCCAGCAGTTTTCCAACCGGGACAGTTAATGAAAAACTGTTTTTT.

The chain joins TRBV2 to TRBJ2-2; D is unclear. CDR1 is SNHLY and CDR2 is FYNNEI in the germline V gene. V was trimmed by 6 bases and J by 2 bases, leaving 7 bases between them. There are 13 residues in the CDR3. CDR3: CASRQINTGELFF. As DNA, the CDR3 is TGTGCCAGCAGACAGATCAACACCGGGGAGCTGTTTTTT. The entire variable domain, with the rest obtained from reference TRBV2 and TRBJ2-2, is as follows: EPEVTQTPSHQVTQMGQEVILRCVPISNHLYFYWYRQILGQKVEFLVSFYNNEISEKSEIFDDQFSVERPDGSNFTLKIRSTKLEDSAMYFCASRQINTGELFFGEGSRLTVL.

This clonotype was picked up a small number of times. Here the CDR3 reads CASSQGTSSVEQYF. The CDR3 DNA sequence: TGTGCCAGCAGCCAGGGGACATCGTCGGTCGAGCAGTACTTC. V gene TRBV3-1 combines with J gene TRBJ2-7; possibly TRBD1 for D (6 bases). CDR1 is LGHDT, CDR2 YNNKEL, per germline (reference sequence). The CDR3 length is 14 residues. V lost 3 bases and J lost 6, with 15 bases in between.

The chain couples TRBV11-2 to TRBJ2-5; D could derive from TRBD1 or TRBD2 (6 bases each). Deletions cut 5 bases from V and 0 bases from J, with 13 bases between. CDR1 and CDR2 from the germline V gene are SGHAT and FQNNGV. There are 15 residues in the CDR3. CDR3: CASSPRRGYQETQYF. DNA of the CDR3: TGTGCCAGCAGCCCCCGGAGGGGGTACCAAGAGACCCAGTACTTC.

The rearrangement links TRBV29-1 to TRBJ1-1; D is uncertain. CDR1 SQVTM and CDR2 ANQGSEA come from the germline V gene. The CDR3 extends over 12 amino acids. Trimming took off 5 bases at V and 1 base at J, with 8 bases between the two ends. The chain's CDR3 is CSVSPGNTEAFF. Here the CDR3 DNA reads TGCAGCGTTTCTCCAGGGAACACTGAAGCTTTCTTT.

The CDR3, as DNA: TGCAGCGTTGCGGTTTCTTACGAGCAGTACTTC. As protein: CSVAVSYEQYF. This chain joins TRBV29-1 and TRBJ2-5; D gene uncertain. The J call is uncertain, as TRBJ2-7 better fits the DNA end. CDR3 size: 11 residues. Per the germline V gene, CDR1 is SQVTM and CDR2 is ANQGSEA.

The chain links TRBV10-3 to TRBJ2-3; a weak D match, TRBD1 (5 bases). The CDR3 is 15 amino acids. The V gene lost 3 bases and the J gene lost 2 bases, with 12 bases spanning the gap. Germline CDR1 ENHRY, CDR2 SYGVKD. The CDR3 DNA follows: TGTGCCATCAGTGACCGCCAGGGTATCACAGATACGCAGTATTTT. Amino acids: CAISDRQGITDTQYF.

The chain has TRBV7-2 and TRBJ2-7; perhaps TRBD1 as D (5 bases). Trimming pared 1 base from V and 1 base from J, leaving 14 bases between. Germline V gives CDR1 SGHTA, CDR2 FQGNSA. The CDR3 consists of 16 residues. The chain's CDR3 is CASSLDPNRMSYEQYF. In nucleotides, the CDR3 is TGTGCCAGCAGCTTAGATCCCAACAGGATGTCCTACGAGCAGTACTTC.

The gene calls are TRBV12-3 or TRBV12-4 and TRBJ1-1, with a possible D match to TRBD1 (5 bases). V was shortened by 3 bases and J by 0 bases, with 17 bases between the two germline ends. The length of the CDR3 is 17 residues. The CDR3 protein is CASSFWPGEDLNTEAFF. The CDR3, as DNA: TGTGCCAGCAGTTTTTGGCCGGGGGAAGACTTGAACACTGAAGCTTTCTTT.

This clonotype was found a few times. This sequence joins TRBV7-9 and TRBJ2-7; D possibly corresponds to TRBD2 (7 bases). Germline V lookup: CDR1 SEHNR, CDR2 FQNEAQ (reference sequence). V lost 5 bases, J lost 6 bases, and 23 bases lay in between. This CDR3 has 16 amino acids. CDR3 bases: TGTGCCAGCAGCCTCCCCCGTGGGGGGGCATCCCTCGAGCAGTACTTC. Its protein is CASSLPRGGASLEQYF.

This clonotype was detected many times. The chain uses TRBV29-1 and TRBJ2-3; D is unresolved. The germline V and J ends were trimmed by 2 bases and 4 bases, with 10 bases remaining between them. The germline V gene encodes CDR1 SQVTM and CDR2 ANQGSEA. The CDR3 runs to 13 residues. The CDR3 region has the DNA TGCAGCGTTGAACCACCGACTCCAGATACGCAGTATTTT. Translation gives CSVEPPTPDTQYF.

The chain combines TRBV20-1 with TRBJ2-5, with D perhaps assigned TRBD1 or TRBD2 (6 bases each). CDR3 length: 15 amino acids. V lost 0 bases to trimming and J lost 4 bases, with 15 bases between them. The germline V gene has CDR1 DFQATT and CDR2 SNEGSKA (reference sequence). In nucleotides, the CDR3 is TGCAGTGCTAGAGATGCAACTGGGGGGCGAGAGACCCAGTACTTC. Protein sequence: CSARDATGGRETQYF.

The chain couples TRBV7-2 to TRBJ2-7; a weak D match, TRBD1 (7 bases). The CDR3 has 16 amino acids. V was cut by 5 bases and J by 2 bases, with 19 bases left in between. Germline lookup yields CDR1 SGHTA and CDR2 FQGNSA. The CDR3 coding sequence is TGTGCCAGCAGCCGCCTAGCGAGGGGGCCCCCCTACGAGCAGTACTTC. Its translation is CASSRLARGPPYEQYF.

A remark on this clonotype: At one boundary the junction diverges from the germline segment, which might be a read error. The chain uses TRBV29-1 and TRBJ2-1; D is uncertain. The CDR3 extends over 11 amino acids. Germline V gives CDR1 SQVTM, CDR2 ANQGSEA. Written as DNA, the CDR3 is TGCAGCGTTCAACCGATGAATGAGCATTTCTTC. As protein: CSVQPMNEHFF.

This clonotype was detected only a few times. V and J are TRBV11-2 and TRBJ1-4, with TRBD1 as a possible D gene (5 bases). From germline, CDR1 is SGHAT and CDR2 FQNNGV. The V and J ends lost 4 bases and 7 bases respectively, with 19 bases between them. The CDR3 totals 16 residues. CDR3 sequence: CASSSDVVGGVEKLFF. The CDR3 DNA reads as TGTGCCAGCAGCTCCGATGTGGTTGGGGGAGTTGAAAAACTGTTTTTT.

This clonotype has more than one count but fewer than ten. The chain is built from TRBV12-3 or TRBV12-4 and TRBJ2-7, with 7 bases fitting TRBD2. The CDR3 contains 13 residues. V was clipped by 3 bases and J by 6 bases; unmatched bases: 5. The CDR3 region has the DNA TGTGCCAGCAGTTTGTCGGGAGGACGCGAGCAGTACTTC. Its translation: CASSLSGGREQYF.

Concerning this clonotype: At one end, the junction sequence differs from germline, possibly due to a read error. The CDR3 nucleotides read TGTGCCAGCAGCCCGGGACTAGCGCCCTTACGAGATGCGCAGTATTTT. As protein: CASSPGLAPLRDAQYF. The chain uses TRBV27 and TRBJ2-3, with TRBD2 matching 10 bases. Germline loops: CDR1 MNHEY, CDR2 SMNVEV (reference sequence). There are 16 residues in the CDR3.

The CDR3 sequence: CASSLALRWDYGYTF. Here the CDR3 DNA reads TGTGCCAGCAGTTTAGCGCTAAGATGGGACTATGGCTACACCTTC. This sequence joins TRBV12-3 or TRBV12-4 and TRBJ1-2; unclear D gene. Trimming pared 0 bases from V and 3 bases from J, leaving 11 bases between. The CDR3 contains 15 residues.

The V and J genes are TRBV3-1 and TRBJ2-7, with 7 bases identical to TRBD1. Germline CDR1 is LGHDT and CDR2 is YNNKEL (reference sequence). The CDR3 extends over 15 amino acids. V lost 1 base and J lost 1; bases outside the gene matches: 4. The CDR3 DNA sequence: TGTGCCAGCAGCCAAGTGTCAGGGGGATCCTACGAGCAGTACTTC. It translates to CASSQVSGGSYEQYF.

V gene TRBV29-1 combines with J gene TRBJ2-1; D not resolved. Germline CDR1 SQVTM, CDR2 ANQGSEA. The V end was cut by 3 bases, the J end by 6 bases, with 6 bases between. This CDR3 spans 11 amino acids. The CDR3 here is CSVDLTNEQFF. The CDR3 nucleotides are TGCAGCGTTGACCTCACCAATGAGCAGTTCTTC.

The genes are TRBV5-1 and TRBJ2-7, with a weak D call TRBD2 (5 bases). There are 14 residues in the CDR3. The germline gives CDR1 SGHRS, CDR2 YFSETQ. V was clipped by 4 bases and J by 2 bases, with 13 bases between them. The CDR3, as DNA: TGCGCCAGCAGCATGAAGCGGACCCCCTACGAGCAGTACTTC. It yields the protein CASSMKRTPYEQYF.